This TCR beta chain was documented in a study of cytomegalovirus exposure and HLA in healthy donors (dated by TCRdb to the late 2010s). Notes on the research overall: An earlier analysis of 550 to 700 of the donors reported 250 to 350 Gb of sequence data and 117 million unique TCR beta sequences from about 179 million T cells. About 300 gigabases of sequencing data and 75 million to 85 million unique TCR sequences made up an early release that covered some 640 HLA-typed donors. Of the 398 genotyped donors, over 70% fell in the genetic ancestry cluster associated with self-reported Caucasian donors. The study aimed to test whether signatures of past pathogen exposure could be identified by cataloging public T cell receptors. The study profiled the T cell repertoires of approximately 700 subjects by immunosequencing and related them to cytomegalovirus serostatus. A separate validation cohort of approximately 130 different subjects was used in addition to the 666-subject first cohort. High-throughput TCR immunosequencing, statistical association of individual TCRs with disease status, and machine learning were combined to predict cytomegalovirus infection status. A later analysis re-examined previously published TCR beta repertoires from just over 650 donors and added high-resolution HLA genotyping to investigate patterns of TCR occurrence. Rather than drawing on any new phenotypic data, the later analysis identified candidate immune exposures from TCR beta sequences and the way those sequences occurred across donors. An earlier analysis of fewer than 750 of the donors used high-throughput TCR beta sequencing to judge whether each TCR beta V gene segment behaved as functional or pseudogenic. Donor age, sex, ethnicity and CMV serostatus were compiled together with the repertoire data. In a later genetic analysis, genome-wide SNP genotypes for about three fifths of the 666 donors were used, and that subset was treated as a discovery cohort. All discovery cohort repertoires had been generated using a single sequencing platform. HLA typing included class I and class II loci at four-digit resolution. The number of donors typed differed by locus, with 629-630 for A, B, C, DRB1 and DQB1, roughly 550 for DQA1, 606 for DPA1, and some 440 for DPB1. Four or five DR-DQ haplotypes were handled as single units for association and clustering because linkage in the cohort was strong. On average, roughly 240,000 unique TCR beta nucleotide sequences were sequenced per donor among 300 to 500 genotyped donors of the cohort, with about 17% of those sequences being non-productive. Results and caveats for the whole study, not just this receptor: A later analysis reported that several top co-occurrence clusters appeared linked to parvovirus B19, influenza, CMV and Epstein-Barr virus. In a later analysis, TCR association rates were found to vary across HLA loci, with the most associated TCRs seen for DRB1 alleles and the fewest for HLA-C alleles. An earlier analysis of several hundred of the donors showed that most TCR beta V segments appeared in productive rearrangements either about 90% or about 30% of the time, which broadly matched IMGT annotations. A cluster of highly shared sequence variants was judged likely to be a technical artifact of the sequencing pipeline. It was suggested by the authors that the approach could potentially be generalized to other disease states and immunological phenotypes. Most TCR sequences were seen in very few donors, while some public TCRs were found in many individuals. Correlated functional status among segregating V segments might be attributable to linkage disequilibrium, but an unknown experimental factor could not be ruled out. Compared with the approximately 670-donor mean, donors in an Asian-associated ancestry cluster had fewer N-insertions in productive TCRs, according to a later genetic analysis. A total of fewer than 200 TCR beta chains were listed by the study as associated with cytomegalovirus. Because the 87-base-pair reads could not distinguish some IMGT-functional V segments, including TRBV6-2 and TRBV6-3, those segments were excluded. In a later analysis, most CMV-associated TCR beta chains were found to appear HLA-restricted, with HLA associations seemingly driven largely by CMV exposure. In vitro tests confirmed that three of the cytomegalovirus-associated TCR beta chains recognize cytomegalovirus antigens. Because HLA typing was missing for some donors at each locus, association tests included only the typed subset. A later analysis found that HLA-associated TCR beta chains were more clonally expanded and had lower generation probabilities than equally common non-associated chains. A later analysis associated about 17,000 TCR beta sequences with specific HLA alleles at a false discovery rate of 0.05. The cohort was sequenced for TCR beta chains only, and without alpha or paired-chain data the features that could be detected were limited. The only immune exposure information available for the cohort was CMV serostatus. When HLA alleles, especially DR and DQ, strongly co-occurred, attributing TCR associations to individual alleles was difficult. The presence/absence analyses assumed that sequencing depth was roughly uniform across donors, and that assumption may not be true. Because counts were too low, seventeen rarely observed V segments, including chromosome 9 orphons, were left out of the earlier analysis of several hundred of the donors. A further reported finding was that TCR beta sequences accurately predicted the HLA-A and HLA-B alleles for most subjects in the first cohort. A later genetic analysis associated a missense DCLRE1C variant with V-gene and J-gene trimming of TCR beta chains, and an independent cohort replicated the association. In both the original and validation cohorts, the classifier was reported to diagnose cytomegalovirus status with high specificity and sensitivity.

With regard to this clone: The antigen this receptor binds is unknown. No much larger clone exists at a distance of one base, and base qualities are not known.

The CDR3 numbers 11 residues from cysteine through phenylalanine. Just CDR3 DNA is preserved here, 33 bases in frame from base 1. The junction carries 2 bases between V and J, which are trimmed by 4 bases and 5 bases respectively. The germline V gene yields MNHEY for CDR1 and SVGAGI for CDR2. The protocol used for the library was the immunoSEQ multiplex PCR assay. For the multiplex PCR, a mixture combining 60 forward primers for TCR Vbeta segments and 13 reverse primers for TCR Jbeta segments was used. The CDR3 region of rearranged TCR beta genes was amplified from genomic DNA with a multiplex PCR assay. On the Illumina HiSeq System, the amplified TCR beta libraries were sequenced as 87-base-pair reads. The original methods were these. In a later analysis, tens of millions of unique TCR beta chains were counted across the roughly 610 repertoires, and approximately 11 million of these chains were shared by at least two donors. A nearest-neighbor algorithm error-corrected the raw reads and collapsed the reads into unique sequences, merging closely related sequences to remove PCR and sequencing errors. Alignment of CDR3 sequences to IMGT reference sequences was used to assign V, D and J gene segments. For a sequence to be retained, at least a six-nucleotide match to both a V gene segment and a J gene segment was required. A rearrangement was called productive if the CDR3 had no stop codons and remained in frame with V and J, and every other rearrangement was called non-productive. Following IMGT convention, CDR3 was defined as the stretch from the second conserved V-encoded cysteine to the conserved J-encoded phenylalanine. Sequences without an unambiguous match to a single V gene segment were excluded from the earlier analysis of about 640 of the donors. An earlier analysis of a few hundred of the donors called V segments functional above 56.7% productive rearrangements and segregating when the between-donor standard deviation exceeded 5%. To diagnose cytomegalovirus status from the catalog of TCR beta chain sequences, a statistical classification framework was built. A later analysis assigned V and J genes by comparing TCR nucleotide sequences with IMGT/GENE-DB human TR gene sequences. Using the TCRdist pipeline, a later analysis assigned CDR3 sequences along with most-parsimonious VDJ recombination scenarios. A later analysis defined each TCR beta chain by its CDR3 amino acid sequence plus V-gene family, and excluded reads lacking a unique V-gene family. A later analysis removed 600 or so highly shared, low-generation-probability nucleotide sequences to deal with suspected cross-contamination and a sequencing artifact. In a later analysis, a clonal expansion index for each public chain was calculated from normalized within-repertoire ranks of inferred template counts. In a later analysis, generation probabilities were computed with a VDJ recombination model fitted to out-of-frame rearrangements, and the resulting probabilities were checked against IGoR. Hypergeometric tests were used in a later analysis to score TCR-TCR, TCR-HLA and TCR-CMV co-occurrence, with a repertoire-size bias correction applied to the TCR pairs. To estimate false discovery rates, a later analysis permuted the HLA or CMV assignments 20 times. In a later analysis, co-occurring TCRs were grouped with DBSCAN, and TCRdist sequence similarity was added when clustering was performed within HLA-allele-positive subsets. For co-occurrence clustering, repertoires with fewer than 30,000 or more than 120,000 public chains were excluded, along with a handful of repertoires with anomalous nucleotide sharing. TCRdb stores this immuneACCESS table with in-frame sequences only. Part of the clones is absent; in the studies checked, under half of the shortfall reflects unresolved V genes, and no reason is known for the rest. V, J and clone size reflect that table, while D and trimming were determined from the DNA. This sample is represented by fewer than 200,000 clones; 80% to 90% of them were singletons. The ten most abundant clones make up about 0.77% of the sample.

The cohort consisted of 650 to 850 healthy bone marrow donors. Cohort members were all nominally healthy when sampled, although unrecorded immune exposures were likely present. The donor was CMV seronegative and was included in the group of over 300 seronegative cohort members. Each donor provided a peripheral blood sample, and peripheral blood mononuclear cells were used for TCR beta sequencing. The Qiagen DNeasy Blood Extraction Kit was used to extract genomic DNA from the blood cell samples. The receptor comes from a woman between 18 and 30 years old in good health and CMV-seronegative. The V and J segments used are TRBV6-5 and TRBJ2-2, with the D gene call left open. Specimen: PBMCs. The CDR3 loop reads CASSSTGELFF. The DNA reads as follows: TGTGCCAGCAGTTCGACCGGGGAGCTGTTTTTT.